The TCR beta chain under discussion was sequenced for a study of immune cell composition in non-small cell lung cancer. CDR3 length: 15 residues. CDR1 MNHNY and CDR2 SVGAGI come from the germline V gene (reference sequence). Losses at the gene ends were 6 bases for V and 4 bases for J; bases not matched to a gene: 4. The data were produced by immunoSEQ multiplex PCR, yet TCRdb's version contains in-frame clones alone and is incomplete. The data show about 13,000 clones, approximately 80% seen once. The sequencing input was lung tumor tissue. This TCR came from a human donor with non-small cell lung cancer. The genes are TRBV6-6 and TRBJ2-5; TRBD2 matches at 14 bases. The CDR3 sequence is CASSGTSGSPETQYF. The CDR3 DNA reads TGTGCCAGCAGCGGGACTAGCGGGAGCCCAGAGACCCAGTACTTC.